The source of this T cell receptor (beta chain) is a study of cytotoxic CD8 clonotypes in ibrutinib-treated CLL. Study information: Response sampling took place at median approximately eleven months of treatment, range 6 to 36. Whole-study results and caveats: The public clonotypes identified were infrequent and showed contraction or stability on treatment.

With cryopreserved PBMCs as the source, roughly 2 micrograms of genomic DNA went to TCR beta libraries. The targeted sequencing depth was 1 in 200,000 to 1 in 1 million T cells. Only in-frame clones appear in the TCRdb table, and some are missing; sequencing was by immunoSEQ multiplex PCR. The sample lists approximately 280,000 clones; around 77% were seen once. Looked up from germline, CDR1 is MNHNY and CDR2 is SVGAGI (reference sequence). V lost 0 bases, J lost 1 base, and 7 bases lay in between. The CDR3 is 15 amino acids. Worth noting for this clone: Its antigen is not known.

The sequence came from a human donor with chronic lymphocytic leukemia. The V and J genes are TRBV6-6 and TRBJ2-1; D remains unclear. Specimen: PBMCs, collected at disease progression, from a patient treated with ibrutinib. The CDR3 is CASSYSRISYNEQFF. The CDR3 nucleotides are TGTGCCAGCAGTTACTCTAGAATTTCCTACAATGAGCAGTTCTTC.